This T cell receptor beta chain stems from a study of cytomegalovirus exposure and HLA in healthy donors. Findings and caveats of the study: Being productive about 90% or about 30% of the time was typical of most TCR beta V segments in an earlier analysis.

Trimming removed 0 bases from V and 6 bases from J, with 14 bases in between. CDR3 length equals 15 residues. Germline V lookup: CDR1 SGHVS, CDR2 FQNEAQ. This clone occurred a few times. Its cognate antigen is unknown. The PCR made use of 60 Vbeta and 13 Jbeta primers. Assay used: immunoSEQ multiplex PCR; TCRdb lists only in-frame clones, some missing. The sample contains more than 100,000 clones, about 80% of which appear only once. The sequenced material came from PBMCs. The clonotype comes from a man aged 35-49 years in good health and CMV-seronegative. V and J are TRBV7-8 and TRBJ1-2; D perhaps matches TRBD1 (5 bases). CDR3 in amino acids: CASSLAGAQLNGYTF. The CDR3 DNA sequence: TGTGCCAGCAGCTTAGCAGGGGCCCAACTAAATGGCTACACCTTC.